Listed here are 2 T cell receptor beta chains from one sample, sequenced in a study of blood T cell repertoires in COVID-19 (dated by TCRdb to about 2020). Library preparation used the immunoSEQ multiplex PCR assay. TCRdb limited this immuneACCESS table to in-frame rearrangements with V and J called. A share of clones is missing; checked studies link under half to unresolved V genes, and the rest is unexplained. Here the sample has 390,000 or so clones; about nine tenths occur a single time. Of the sample, around 1.4% falls within the top ten clones. Sequencing used peripheral blood. These TCRs come from a woman aged 25 to 45 with active or convalescent COVID-19.

The chain is built from TRBV5-5 and TRBJ2-1; 7 bases are a match to TRBD2. Germline trimming cut 1 base from V and 5 bases from J; bases unmatched to any gene: 12. The CDR3 contains 17 residues. Germline V gene lookup returns CDR1 SGHKS and CDR2 YYEKEE (reference sequence). CDR3 sequence reads: CASSLTSEPASDNEQFF. The CDR3 DNA reads as TGTGCCAGCAGCTTGACTAGCGAACCGGCCTCTGACAATGAGCAGTTCTTC. The full variable domain, its missing parts supplied by reference TRBV5-5 and TRBJ2-1, is DAGVTQSPTHLIKTRGQQVTLRCSPISGHKSVSWYQQVLGQGPQFIFQYYEKEERGRGNFPDRFSARQFPNYSSELNVNALLLGDSALYLCASSLTSEPASDNEQFFGPGTRLTVL.

The genes are TRBV7-9 and TRBJ2-7; a weak D match, TRBD2 (5 bases). V was shortened by 2 bases and J by 2 bases, with 13 bases between the two germline ends. This CDR3 comprises 15 residues. Germline CDR1 is SEHNR and CDR2 is FQNEAQ (reference sequence). This chain's CDR3 is CASSLTSGLPYEQYF. The CDR3 region has the DNA TGTGCCAGCAGCTTAACCTCTGGACTCCCCTACGAGCAGTACTTC.